This T cell receptor (beta chain) was recorded in a study of T cells after yellow fever vaccination. As for the study in general: Where fractions had low cell numbers, libraries were prepared from them with the SMART-Seq v4 Ultra Low Input RNA kit. Study findings and constraints: It was a small share of clonotypes that appeared in both CD4 and CD8 compartments. Detected again after the booster were most primary-vaccination clones, at 95% to 97% CD4 and more than 70% CD8.

In TCRdb, the 5' RACE reads were re-called with MiXCR into one record per CDR3 protein. The sample carries 450,000 to 550,000 distinct CDR3 sequences, around a fifth recorded once. In this sample, this clonotype turned up many times. Its antigen is undetermined. The receptor was isolated from a man younger than 30 who received the YFV17D yellow fever vaccine. Sequencing used PBMCs, obtained roughly 20 days after the first yellow fever vaccination.

The CDR3 loop reads CASSLVAPYNEQFF. CDR3 bases: TGTGCCAGCAGCTTGGTAGCTCCCTACAATGAGCAGTTCTTC. J is TRBJ2-1 and V is TRBV5-8; D is unresolved. The V end was cut by 0 bases, the J end by 2 bases, with 6 bases between. The CDR3 is 14 amino acids. Germline CDR1 reads SGHTS; CDR2 reads YDEGEE.